This TCR beta chain appears in the sequencing data of a study of cytomegalovirus exposure and HLA in healthy donors. Germline loops: CDR1 MDHEN, CDR2 SYDVKM. This CDR3 is built from 17 residues. Trimming took 3 bases from V and 0 from J, leaving 15 bases between them. The assay was immunoSEQ multiplex PCR, and TCRdb's table has in-frame clones only and misses some. Of over 250,000 clones detected, around 90% appear once; the ten largest clones hold over 1%. This TCR was sampled from a woman aged 25 to 45 in good health and CMV-seropositive. Sequencing used PBMCs. V and J are TRBV28 and TRBJ1-5; D gene unclear. DNA for the CDR3: TGTGCCAGCAGTTTCCTCGGCAGCGACAATAGCAATCAGCCCCAGCATTTT. Its translation is CASSFLGSDNSNQPQHF. Combining the CDR3 with reference TRBV28 and TRBJ1-5 gives the whole variable domain DVKVTQSSRYLVKRTGEKVFLECVQDMDHENMFWYRQDPGLGLRLIYFSYDVKMKEKGDIPEGYSVSREKKERFSLILESASTNQTSMYLCASSFLGSDNSNQPQHFGDGTRLSIL.